Below are 25 T cell receptor beta chains sequenced from a single sample in a study of cytomegalovirus exposure and HLA in healthy donors (dated by TCRdb to about 2017). Libraries were made using the immunoSEQ multiplex PCR assay. For the multiplex PCR, a mixture combining 60 forward primers for TCR Vbeta segments and 13 reverse primers for TCR Jbeta segments was used. TCRdb provides this immuneACCESS table in a form limited to in-frame rearrangements. Some clones are lacking; in checked studies, under half of them reflect an unresolved V gene, and why the rest are absent is not known. The sample includes 150,000 to 200,000 clones, with around 78% observed a single time. Under 9% of the sample rests with the top ten. Material: PBMCs. These TCRs come from a woman aged 40 to 55 in good health and CMV-seropositive.

The rearrangement uses TRBV6-5 and TRBJ1-3, with 7 bases lining up with TRBD1. The V gene's germline CDR1 is MNHEY and CDR2 SVGAGI. This CDR3 spans 15 amino acids. Trimming at V came to 2 bases and at J to 4 bases, leaving 5 bases not matched to a gene. CDR3 loop: CASSYTGTAGNTIYF. In nucleotides, the CDR3 is TGTGCCAGCAGTTACACCGGGACAGCCGGAAACACCATATATTTT.

V usage is TRBV6-5 and J usage is TRBJ2-7; D perhaps matches TRBD2 (5 bases). The CDR3 totals 14 residues. V was cut by 6 bases and J by 1 base, with 13 bases left in between. Germline assignment: CDR1 MNHEY and CDR2 SVGAGI. CDR3 DNA: TGTGCCAGCAGGGACTTGCTGGATTCCTACGAGCAGTACTTC. It yields the protein CASRDLLDSYEQYF.

This rearrangement joins TRBV19 to TRBJ1-5; a possible D gene is TRBD1 (5 bases). V shed 4 bases and J shed 6 bases, with 13 bases lying between them. CDR1 and CDR2 (germline): LNHDA, SQIVND (reference sequence). The CDR3 is made up of 14 amino acids. CDR3 residues: CASSSTGDGQPQHF. The CDR3 DNA is TGTGCCAGTAGTAGCACAGGAGACGGTCAGCCCCAGCATTTT.

This clone came up a few times. The chain is built from TRBV5-6 and TRBJ2-5; tentatively, D is TRBD1 (5 bases). CDR3 size: 14 residues. Trimming shortened V by 2 bases and J by 7 bases, and 15 bases separated the two germline ends. Per the germline V gene, CDR1 is SGHDT and CDR2 is YYEEEE. CDR3 DNA: TGTGCCAGCAGCTTAACCGACAGATACGTGACCCAGTACTTC. It yields the protein CASSLTDRYVTQYF. Drawing the rest from reference TRBV5-6 and TRBJ2-5, the complete variable domain is DAGVTQSPTHLIKTRGQQVTLRCSPKSGHDTVSWYQQALGQGPQFIFQYYEEEERQRGNFPDRFSGHQFPNYSSELNVNALLLGDSALYLCASSLTDRYVTQYFGPGTRLLVL.

The rearrangement uses TRBV5-1 and TRBJ1-4; TRBD1 matches at 8 bases. Looked up from germline, CDR1 is SGHRS and CDR2 is YFSETQ. The CDR3 is 15 amino acids. With 0 bases clipped from V and 8 bases from J, the junction kept 6 bases outside the gene matches. CDR3: CASSLGGQGSEKLFF. CDR3 nucleotide sequence: TGCGCCAGCAGCTTGGGAGGACAGGGTTCCGAAAAACTGTTTTTT.

There are a few counts of this clone. The chain carries TRBV5-8 and TRBJ2-3; D not resolved. This CDR3 region has 15 residues. Trimming left V 1 base short and J 3 bases short, with 12 bases between. Germline CDR1 and CDR2: SGHTS and YDEGEE. Here the CDR3 reads CASSLPLGNTDTQYF. In nucleotides, the CDR3 is TGTGCCAGCAGCTTGCCCCTAGGCAATACAGATACGCAGTATTTT. Drawing the rest from reference TRBV5-8 and TRBJ2-3, the complete variable domain is EAGVTQSPTHLIKTRGQQATLRCSPISGHTSVYWYQQALGLGLQFLLWYDEGEERNRGNFPPRFSGRQFPNYSSELNVNALELEDSALYLCASSLPLGNTDTQYFGPGTRLTVL.

This chain links TRBV7-8 with TRBJ1-2; 8 positions agree with TRBD1. This CDR3 has 17 residues. The V and J ends lost 5 bases and 0 bases, in that order; junction bases with no gene match: 11. Germline loops: CDR1 SGHVS, CDR2 FQNEAQ. DNA of the CDR3: TGTGCCAGCAGCAACCGACAGGGGTATAATCCTAACTATGGCTACACCTTC. It encodes CASSNRQGYNPNYGYTF.

This clone was found once. The rearrangement uses TRBV19 and TRBJ1-1; 7 positions match TRBD1. The germline gives CDR1 LNHDA, CDR2 SQIVND (reference sequence). After removal of 6 bases from V and 8 bases from J, the junction contained 9 bases not matched to a gene. The CDR3 is made up of 13 amino acids. CDR3 loop: CASRTGTEYEAFF. CDR3 nucleotides: TGTGCCAGTAGAACGGGGACAGAATACGAAGCTTTCTTT. Together with reference TRBV19 and TRBJ1-1, the CDR3 gives the full variable domain: DGGITQSPKYLFRKEGQNVTLSCEQNLNHDAMYWYRQDPGQGLRLIYYSQIVNDFQKGDIAEGYSVSREKKESFPLTVTSAQKNPTAFYLCASRTGTEYEAFFGQGTRLTVV.

There are a few counts of this clone. Other DNA sequences in the same sample also yield this CDR3. The chain carries TRBV7-2 and TRBJ2-1, with TRBD2 matching over 12 bases. There are 17 residues in the CDR3. With 5 bases clipped from V and 9 bases from J, the junction kept 14 bases outside the gene matches. In germline, CDR1 is SGHTA, CDR2 FQGNSA. The CDR3 protein is CASSHRTRTSGVGEQFF. CDR3 bases: TGTGCCAGCAGCCACCGCACTAGGACTAGCGGGGTGGGTGAGCAGTTCTTC.

This rearrangement joins TRBV19 to TRBJ1-5, with TRBD1 matching over 8 bases. The CDR3 totals 17 residues. With V trimmed by 6 bases and J by 1 base, 11 bases remained unmatched. Germline V gives CDR1 LNHDA, CDR2 SQIVND (reference sequence). This chain's CDR3 is CASSNGQGMVSNQPQHF. Here the CDR3 DNA reads TGTGCCAGTAGCAACGGACAGGGTATGGTGAGCAATCAGCCCCAGCATTTT.

This chain connects TRBV6-1 to TRBJ1-1; 10 positions match TRBD1. This CDR3 comprises 18 residues. CDR1 and CDR2 from the germline V gene are MNHNS and SASEGT. V lost 4 bases, J lost 0 bases, and 11 bases stayed unmatched. The CDR3 spells CASSVSPGQGPLNTEAFF. CDR3 DNA: TGTGCCAGCAGTGTCTCACCGGGACAGGGGCCTTTGAACACTGAAGCTTTCTTT.

V usage is TRBV7-3 and J usage is TRBJ2-2; a weak D match, TRBD2 (7 bases). The CDR3 spans 13 residues. Germline assignment: CDR1 SGHTA and CDR2 FQGTGA. Trimming stripped 5 bases from V and 4 bases from J, with 8 bases between. In nucleotides, the CDR3 is TGTGCCAGCAGCGGGGGGGCCACCGGGGAGCTGTTTTTT. This encodes CASSGGATGELFF.

The CDR3 protein is CASSLQGLGEKLFF. The CDR3 DNA reads TGTGCCAGCAGCTTGCAGGGGCTGGGTGAAAAACTGTTTTTT. This rearrangement joins TRBV5-4 to TRBJ1-4; D is possibly TRBD1 (6 bases). Trimming removed 1 base from V and 7 bases from J, with 11 bases in between. The CDR3 length is 14 residues. Germline V gene sequence: CDR1 SGHNT, CDR2 YYREEE (reference sequence).

This clone was counted only a few times. This chain connects TRBV5-5 to TRBJ1-1; unclear D gene. V gave up 2 bases and J gave up 4 bases, with 21 bases separating them. The CDR3 sequence is 17 residues long. Germline values: CDR1 SGHKS, CDR2 YYEKEE (reference sequence). CDR3 residues: CASSFTPTRSGGTEAFF. The CDR3 DNA is TGTGCCAGCAGCTTTACCCCGACACGTTCTGGTGGCACTGAAGCTTTCTTT. Using reference TRBV5-5 and TRBJ1-1 for the parts outside the CDR3, the full variable domain is DAGVTQSPTHLIKTRGQQVTLRCSPISGHKSVSWYQQVLGQGPQFIFQYYEKEERGRGNFPDRFSARQFPNYSSELNVNALLLGDSALYLCASSFTPTRSGGTEAFFGQGTRLTVV.

The chain links TRBV5-8 to TRBJ2-3; 8 bases align to TRBD2. The CDR3 spans 15 residues. Per the germline V gene, CDR1 is SGHTS and CDR2 is YDEGEE. Trimming cost V 1 base and J 5 bases; bases outside gene matches: 6. The CDR3 coding sequence is TGTGCCAGCAGCTTGTGGGGACTAGGGGGAGATACGCAGTATTTT. Its protein product is CASSLWGLGGDTQYF.

The chain combines TRBV5-1 with TRBJ2-7; D is undetermined. The CDR3 totals 12 residues. The V end lost 2 bases, the J end lost 1 base, and 4 bases lay between the germline ends. Germline CDR1 SGHRS, CDR2 YFSETQ. The CDR3 DNA reads TGCGCCAGCAGCTTCGGGTCCTACGAGCAGTACTTC. It codes for CASSFGSYEQYF.

The chain is built from TRBV2 and TRBJ1-3; 7 bases are a match to TRBD1. CDR1 and CDR2 from the germline V gene are SNHLY and FYNNEI. V lost 10 bases and J lost 9; bases outside the gene matches: 9. CDR3 length equals 12 residues. The CDR3 spells CATRAGGPTIYF. The CDR3 DNA reads as TGTGCCACCCGGGCAGGGGGTCCCACCATATATTTT.

The rearrangement uses TRBV5-6 and TRBJ2-3; D may be TRBD1 (5 bases). Trimming left V 4 bases short and J 0 bases short, with 15 bases between. The germline V gene has CDR1 SGHDT and CDR2 YYEEEE. The CDR3 contains 16 residues. CDR3 protein: CASSATLTASTDTQYF. CDR3 coding DNA: TGTGCCAGCAGCGCGACACTGACAGCTAGCACAGATACGCAGTATTTT.

To note about this clone: The final CDR3 position lacks the conserved phenylalanine or tryptophan, pointing to a likely read error. The DNA is left out, because the CDR3 cannot be placed on it with certainty; the CDR3 is given as TCRdb lists it. The J gene is TRBJ2-3, the V gene TRBV28; no DNA check was done on the table's D call, TRBD2. Germline CDR1 and CDR2: MDHEN and SYDVKM. Ends included, the CDR3 has 13 residues. The CDR3 loop reads CASTPSQFPRLEL.

The J gene is TRBJ1-5, the V gene TRBV19; D unclear. V shed 1 base and J shed 8 bases, with 9 bases lying between them. CDR3 length: 13 residues. Germline loops: CDR1 LNHDA, CDR2 SQIVND (reference sequence). The CDR3, as DNA: TGTGCCAGTAGTATAGGAGTTATAGAGCCCCAGCATTTT. This translates into CASSIGVIEPQHF.

This clone was counted a single time. The chain joins TRBV10-3 to TRBJ1-2; D is unclear. This CDR3 spans 12 amino acids. The germline gives CDR1 ENHRY, CDR2 SYGVKD. Trimming left V 8 bases short and J 5 bases short, with 12 bases between. The CDR3 DNA reads as TGTGCCATCGAGTCCGGAGTTTATGGCTACACCTTC. Translation: CAIESGVYGYTF.

V usage is TRBV7-9 and J usage is TRBJ1-1; the match to TRBD1 covers 9 bases. The CDR3 is made up of 13 amino acids. V was pared by 6 bases and J by 4 bases, with 3 bases of the junction left unmatched. The germline gives CDR1 SEHNR, CDR2 FQNEAQ (reference sequence). The CDR3 spells CASSRDRATEAFF. For the CDR3, the DNA is TGTGCCAGCAGTCGGGACAGGGCCACTGAAGCTTTCTTT. The complete variable domain, with remaining parts taken from reference TRBV7-9 and TRBJ1-1, reads DTGVSQNPRHKITKRGQNVTFRCDPISEHNRLYWYRQTLGQGPEFLTYFQNEAQLEKSRLLSDRFSAERPKGSFSTLEIQRTEQGDSAMYLCASSRDRATEAFFGQGTRLTVV.

The gene calls are TRBV18 and TRBJ1-2; D is possibly TRBD1 (5 bases). The CDR3 contains 13 residues. Germline CDR1 is KGHSH and CDR2 is LQKENI. V lost 1 base to trimming and J lost 6 bases, with 9 bases between them. The CDR3 sequence is CASSPQQADGYTF. The DNA of the CDR3 is TGTGCCAGCTCACCACAACAGGCCGATGGCTACACCTTC.

The chain is built from TRBV5-4 and TRBJ1-1; 9 bases are shared with TRBD1. The ends lost 2 bases at V and 8 bases at J; junction bases unmatched: 1. Germline values: CDR1 SGHNT, CDR2 YYREEE (reference sequence). This CDR3 spans 12 amino acids. The CDR3 DNA sequence: TGTGCCAGCAGCTTAGGGACAGGGGAAGCTTTCTTT. Its protein is CASSLGTGEAFF.

The chain uses TRBV15 and TRBJ2-7; TRBD2 matches at 10 bases. CDR1 is LNHNV, CDR2 YYDKDF, per germline (reference sequence). V dropped 0 bases and J dropped 0; count of bases not matched to a gene: 14. This CDR3 comprises 20 residues. Written as DNA, the CDR3 is TGTGCCACCAGCAGAGATTCCACCACCGCGTCTAGCGGGGGCTCCTACGAGCAGTACTTC. This sequence encodes CATSRDSTTASSGGSYEQYF.